The 25 T cell receptor beta chains below come from one sample, sequenced in a study of shared clonotypes between healthy human individuals. The assay was immunoSEQ multiplex PCR, and TCRdb's table has in-frame clones only and misses some. This table has 450,000 to 550,000 clones, around 74% appearing once. What was sequenced was PBMCs. Receptor source: a woman aged 40 to 50 in good health. Some clones in this sample may be carry-over from other donors' samples.

The CDR3 coding sequence is TGTGCCAGCAGCCAGCTAGCGGGAGGGCCCCCCGAGCAGTACTTC. It yields the protein CASSQLAGGPPEQYF. This chain links TRBV11-2 with TRBJ2-5; 12 bases align to TRBD2. The DNA matches TRBJ2-7 better at its end, which makes the J call doubtful. The germline V gene encodes CDR1 SGHAT and CDR2 FQNNGV. The CDR3 length is 15 residues.

In DNA form, the CDR3 reads TGTGCCAGCAGTGGTGAGAGCGGGGGGTCCTACGAGCAGTACTTC. It specifies CASSGESGGSYEQYF. The V gene is TRBV6-1, the J gene TRBJ2-5; 9 bases are shared with TRBD2. The J call may be in error: the DNA end matches TRBJ2-7 better. CDR3 length: 15 amino acids. Germline values: CDR1 MNHNS, CDR2 SASEGT.

V usage is TRBV7-9 and J usage is TRBJ2-5; D uncertain. Germline V CDR1 and CDR2: SEHNR, FQNEAQ (reference sequence). This CDR3 has 13 amino acids. V gave up 0 bases and J gave up 4 bases, with 6 bases separating them. Here the CDR3 reads CASSLAPRETQYF. The CDR3 DNA follows: TGTGCCAGCAGCTTAGCCCCGAGAGAGACCCAGTACTTC.

The chain couples TRBV7-9 to TRBJ2-1, with 7 bases matching TRBD1. This CDR3 has 17 residues. V dropped 5 bases and J dropped 7; count of bases not matched to a gene: 17. Germline CDR1 reads SEHNR; CDR2 reads FQNEAQ (reference sequence). CDR3 sequence (DNA): TGTGCCAGCAGCCACGGGCTAAGAGGGGGCAACGGGAATGAGCAGTTCTTC. This sequence encodes CASSHGLRGGNGNEQFF.

This sequence joins TRBV19 and TRBJ2-3, with 8 nucleotides matching TRBD1. The junction had 7 bases not matched to a gene; V was cut back by 5 bases and J by 6 bases. The CDR3 is 14 residues long. The germline V gene has CDR1 LNHDA and CDR2 SQIVND (reference sequence). CDR3 loop: CASSSSGGVDTQYF. The CDR3 DNA sequence: TGTGCCAGTAGTTCTTCAGGGGGCGTTGATACGCAGTATTTT.

The genes are TRBV21-1 and TRBJ2-2. TRBV21-1 is assigned pseudogene status. CDR3 size: 15 residues. The CDR3 here is CASSLETANTGELFF. In DNA, the CDR3 is TGTGCCAGCAGCCTTGAGACCGCGAACACCGGGGAGCTGTTTTTT.

With regard to this clone: Its ends do not fully match the called genes, so a read error is possible. CDR3 bases: TGCGCCAGCAAAACCACTGGCGGAACCTACGAGCAGTACTTC. The encoded protein is CASKTTGGTYEQYF. V usage is TRBV6-6 and J usage is TRBJ2-7; D gene unclear. This CDR3 has 14 residues. Germline V gene lookup returns CDR1 MNHNY and CDR2 SVGAGI (reference sequence).

The chain links TRBV21-1 to TRBJ2-4; the D call TRBD2 from the table was never checked on the DNA. TRBV21-1 is recorded as a pseudogene. This CDR3 contains 15 residues. The CDR3 here is CASSTSDGSKNIQYF. The CDR3 coding sequence is TGTGCCAGCAGTACTAGTGATGGGTCCAAAAACATTCAGTACTTC.

The V call is TRBV27, the J call TRBJ2-3; the D is unclear. CDR1 MNHEY and CDR2 SMNVEV come from the germline V gene (reference sequence). The CDR3 spans 12 residues. The V end was cut by 4 bases, the J end by 5 bases, with 7 bases between. The CDR3 DNA follows: TGTGCCAGCAGTTCCCGTGTAGATACGCAGTATTTT. Its protein is CASSSRVDTQYF.

This chain joins TRBV9 and TRBJ2-2; 7 nucleotides line up with TRBD1. The junction had 3 bases not matched to a gene; V was cut back by 3 bases and J by 1 base. CDR3 length: 15 amino acids. Germline V CDR1 and CDR2: SGDLS, YYNGEE. CDR3 DNA sequence: TGTGCCAGCAGCGCCTGGACAGGGAACACCGGGGAGCTGTTTTTT. Encoded protein: CASSAWTGNTGELFF.

In this sample, this clone turned up a few times. This chain uses TRBV28 with TRBJ2-3; D ambiguous. Germline-derived CDR1 and CDR2 are MDHEN and SYDVKM. Between the trimmed V and J ends, which lost 3 bases and 2 bases, there was a span of 15 bases. The CDR3 has 16 amino acids. The CDR3 sequence is CASSFKVLSHTDTQYF. The CDR3 nucleotides read TGTGCCAGCAGTTTTAAGGTTCTTTCCCACACAGATACGCAGTATTTT. Variable domain in full (rest from reference TRBV28 and TRBJ2-3): DVKVTQSSRYLVKRTGEKVFLECVQDMDHENMFWYRQDPGLGLRLIYFSYDVKMKEKGDIPEGYSVSREKKERFSLILESASTNQTSMYLCASSFKVLSHTDTQYFGPGTRLTVL.

The chain joins TRBV19 to TRBJ1-5; D is unresolved. Between the trimmed V and J ends, which lost 3 bases and 9 bases, there was a span of 12 bases. Germline lookup yields CDR1 LNHDA and CDR2 SQIVND (reference sequence). CDR3 size: 13 residues. The CDR3 bases are TGTGCCAGTAGTATCCCCGGCCTCCCGCCCCAGCATTTT. Translating gives CASSIPGLPPQHF.

V usage is TRBV5-4 and J usage is TRBJ2-3; D tentatively reads TRBD1 or TRBD2 (5 bases each). Germline lookup yields CDR1 SGHNT and CDR2 YYREEE (reference sequence). V lost 4 bases to trimming and J lost 8 bases, with 11 bases between them. The CDR3 consists of 12 residues. The CDR3 protein is CASSGERGTQYF. DNA for the CDR3: TGTGCCAGCAGCGGTGAGAGGGGTACGCAGTATTTT.

CDR3 protein: CASSPPRTEIYEQYF. The CDR3 bases are TGTGCCAGCAGCCCCCCCCGGACAGAAATCTACGAGCAGTACTTC. The V gene is TRBV6-5, the J gene TRBJ2-7, with D tentatively TRBD1 (6 bases). This CDR3 region has 15 residues. Trimming stripped 6 bases from V and 3 bases from J, with 18 bases between. Germline V lookup: CDR1 MNHEY, CDR2 SVGAGI.

The V call is TRBV11-2, the J call TRBJ1-4; D uncertain. V was trimmed by 5 bases and J by 4 bases, leaving 5 bases between them. CDR1 and CDR2 from the germline V gene are SGHAT and FQNNGV. The CDR3 has 12 residues. DNA of the CDR3: TGTGCCAGCAGCCGGGTTAATGAAAAACTGTTTTTT. Its protein is CASSRVNEKLFF. Complete variable domain (other parts from reference TRBV11-2 and TRBJ1-4): EAGVAQSPRYKIIEKRQSVAFWCNPISGHATLYWYQQILGQGPKLLIQFQNNGVVDDSQLPKDRFSAERLKGVDSTLKIQPAKLEDSAVYLCASSRVNEKLFFGSGTQLSVL.

The rearrangement uses TRBV12-5 and TRBJ2-1; 10 bases are shared with TRBD2. V gave up 4 bases and J gave up 6 bases; unmatched junction bases: 21. This CDR3 spans 20 amino acids. CDR1 is LGHNT, CDR2 FRNRAP, per germline. This CDR3 reads CASGSNPRGVLAGVINEQFF. The CDR3 nucleotides read TGTGCTAGTGGTTCCAACCCAAGGGGTGTCCTAGCGGGAGTCATCAATGAGCAGTTCTTC. Together with reference TRBV12-5 and TRBJ2-1, the CDR3 gives the full variable domain: DARVTQTPRHKVTEMGQEVTMRCQPILGHNTVFWYRQTMMQGLELLAYFRNRAPLDDSGMPKDRFSAEMPDATLATLKIQPSEPRDSAVYFCASGSNPRGVLAGVINEQFFGPGTRLTVL.

DNA for the CDR3: TGCGCCAGCAGCCAAGATGCCCGGACAGGGAAAATCTCTGGAAACACCATATATTTT. Protein product: CASSQDARTGKISGNTIYF. The V gene is TRBV4-1, the J gene TRBJ1-3; 8 bases are shared with TRBD1. The CDR3 length is 19 residues. Germline-derived CDR1 and CDR2 are MGHRA and YSYEKL. V lost 0 bases, J lost 0 bases, and 10 bases stayed unmatched.

The V call is TRBV28, the J call TRBJ2-1, with TRBD2 identical over 7 bases. The junction had 6 bases not matched to a gene; V was cut back by 0 bases and J by 7 bases. The CDR3 has 15 residues. Looked up from germline, CDR1 is MDHEN and CDR2 is SYDVKM. CDR3 amino acids: CASSLWAGVANEQFF. CDR3 in DNA: TGTGCCAGCAGTTTATGGGCGGGAGTCGCAAATGAGCAGTTCTTC.

The chain couples TRBV11-1 to TRBJ2-1, with D unclear. The CDR3 is 14 residues long. Trimming took 3 bases from V and 8 from J, leaving 14 bases between them. CDR1 SGHAT and CDR2 FQDESV come from the germline V gene (reference sequence). CDR3 amino acids: CASSLRTWHDEQFF. Here the CDR3 DNA reads TGTGCCAGCAGCTTGAGGACGTGGCACGATGAGCAGTTCTTC.

This chain uses TRBV27 with TRBJ1-3, with D perhaps TRBD1 (6 bases). The germline V gene encodes CDR1 MNHEY and CDR2 SMNVEV (reference sequence). Trimming left V 5 bases short and J 1 base short, with 15 bases between. The CDR3 contains 16 residues. The CDR3 spells CASSPYLQGSGNTIYF. CDR3 in DNA: TGTGCCAGCAGTCCCTACCTACAGGGTTCTGGAAACACCATATATTTT.

The sample holds one count of this clone. This chain links TRBV5-1 with TRBJ2-7; 9 bases fit TRBD2. V gave up 5 bases and J gave up 4 bases; unmatched junction bases: 7. The CDR3 sequence is 14 residues long. CDR1 and CDR2 from the germline V gene are SGHRS and YFSETQ. CDR3 amino acids: CASRWAGGRYEQYF. The CDR3 DNA sequence: TGCGCCAGCAGGTGGGCGGGAGGGCGATACGAGCAGTACTTC. Full variable domain (missing parts from reference TRBV5-1 and TRBJ2-7): KAGVTQTPRYLIKTRGQQVTLSCSPISGHRSVSWYQQTPGQGLQFLFEYFSETQRNKGNFPGRFSGRQFSNSRSEMNVSTLELGDSALYLCASRWAGGRYEQYFGPGTRLTVT.

V and J are TRBV5-1 and TRBJ2-5; no firm D call. The germline gives CDR1 SGHRS, CDR2 YFSETQ. Trimming took 1 base from V and 0 from J, leaving 7 bases between them. The CDR3 runs to 14 residues. CDR3 protein: CASSLMWNQETQYF. The CDR3 nucleotides read TGCGCCAGCAGCTTGATGTGGAACCAAGAGACCCAGTACTTC. The whole variable domain, filled in from reference TRBV5-1 and TRBJ2-5, reads KAGVTQTPRYLIKTRGQQVTLSCSPISGHRSVSWYQQTPGQGLQFLFEYFSETQRNKGNFPGRFSGRQFSNSRSEMNVSTLELGDSALYLCASSLMWNQETQYFGPGTRLLVL.

The chain has TRBV15 and TRBJ2-1, with D possibly called TRBD1 or TRBD2 (5 bases each). Germline loops: CDR1 LNHNV, CDR2 YYDKDF (reference sequence). The CDR3 has 14 amino acids. V was clipped by 9 bases and J by 8 bases, with 20 bases between them. The CDR3 spells CATERDPRADEQFF. The DNA of the CDR3 is TGTGCCACGGAAAGGGACCCCCGAGCGGATGAGCAGTTCTTC.

This clone occurred many times. The chain links TRBV6-1 to TRBJ2-1; D might be TRBD1 (6 bases). Per germline, CDR1 MNHNS and CDR2 SASEGT. Trimming removed 1 base at V and 2 bases at J, with 9 bases between. This CDR3 contains 15 residues. This CDR3 is CASSEEEGAYNEQFF. CDR3 bases: TGTGCCAGCAGTGAAGAAGAGGGGGCCTACAATGAGCAGTTCTTC.

This sequence joins TRBV20-1 and TRBJ2-5; weak D call: TRBD2 (6 bases). The CDR3 has 11 residues. Germline V gene lookup returns CDR1 DFQATT and CDR2 SNEGSKA (reference sequence). Trimming removed 7 bases at V and 5 bases at J, with 11 bases between. The DNA for the CDR3 is TGCAGTGTGCGGGAAGGGGAGACCCAGTACTTC. Translating gives CSVREGETQYF.